This entry is about one TCR beta chain. This entry comes from a study of control samples from healthy donors and cancer patients. The CDR3 loop spans 17 amino acids. The germline V gene encodes CDR1 LNHDA and CDR2 SQIVND (reference sequence). The V and J ends lost 1 base and 7 bases respectively, with 20 bases between them. Some clones are missing from TCRdb's copy, which holds only in-frame ones; the method was immunoSEQ multiplex PCR. The sample holds 110,000 or so clones, roughly 89% seen once. Source material: blood. The chain employs TRBV19 and TRBJ2-1, with TRBD2 as a possible D gene (5 bases). This clonotype was sampled from a woman in her forties or fifties in good health. The CDR3 loop reads CASSIAPWETRRNEQFF. In nucleotides, the CDR3 is TGTGCCAGTAGTATAGCTCCTTGGGAGACCAGAAGGAATGAGCAGTTCTTC.